This TCR beta chain emerged from a study of T cell changes during pregnancy in multiple sclerosis. V was trimmed by 0 bases and J by 10 bases, leaving 19 bases between them. The CDR3 has 15 residues. Libraries were prepared by immunoSEQ multiplex PCR; TCRdb keeps only in-frame clonotypes and omits some of them. The data contain almost 25,000 clones, 88% of them seen just once; the ten biggest clones take up roughly 0.7%. This clone was detected only once. Sequencing was performed on CD4+ T cells from peripheral blood mononuclear cells, taken in the first trimester of pregnancy. This TCR derives from a female donor in good health, enrolled as a control in a pregnancy study. J is TRBJ1-1 and V is TRBV5-3; D call uncertain. TRBV5-3 is an ORF for which the function is uncertain. CDR3 in amino acids: CARSLDSTVPRLAFF. The CDR3 coding sequence is TGTGCCAGAAGCTTGGATAGCACGGTCCCTCGGCTAGCTTTCTTT.